This T cell receptor beta chain was recovered during a study of blood T cell repertoires in COVID-19. Study-level background: The United States, Italy and Spain supplied acute and convalescent COVID-19 samples. PBMCs, B-cell-depleted T cells, or T cells were the source of the cDNA or gDNA that made up the material.

Per the study methods: Estimated nucleated cell counts came from reference gene primer amplification. Using immunoSEQ multiplex PCR, the repertoire was profiled, and TCRdb retains in-frame clones only, with some absent. V and J calls and clone size follow that table, whereas D and trimming were derived from the DNA. The sample shows 250,000 to 350,000 clones, approximately 84% of them seen only once. Seattle patients were enrolled while actively infected and followed longitudinally. V gave up 4 bases and J gave up 11 bases; unmatched junction bases: 7. CDR3 length: 13 residues. The germline V gene has CDR1 SNHLY and CDR2 FYNNEI.

This chain joins TRBV2 and TRBJ1-4, with TRBD1 matching over 7 bases. The material sequenced was peripheral blood. The sequence derives from a human donor with COVID-19, enrolled during active disease. The donor label of this sample is uncertain. The CDR3 spells CASSGETGYKLFF. For the CDR3, the DNA is TGTGCCAGCAGTGGTGAGACAGGGTATAAACTGTTTTTT.